These 30 T cell receptor beta chains came from one sample sequenced in a study of T-cell memory formation after mild COVID-19. Each CDR3 protein is one row after TCRdb ran MiXCR on the 5' RACE reads. The repertoire has almost 350,000 distinct CDR3 sequences, 20% to 25% of them found once; the top ten carry around 20%. Input material: PBMCs or a T cell subset sorted from them (not recorded which). These TCRs come from a man aged 18 to 29 who had mild COVID-19 (a few samples of this study predate the infection). Cell type and time point are not known.

The V gene is TRBV12-3 or TRBV12-4, the J gene TRBJ2-1, with D perhaps matching TRBD2 (6 bases). There are 12 residues in the CDR3. The V end was cut by 3 bases, the J end by 10 bases, with 10 bases between. CDR3 nucleotide sequence: TGTGCCAGCAGTTTTAGGGGACTGGAGCAGTTCTTC. Translating it yields CASSFRGLEQFF.

This clonotype turned up a few times. The V call is TRBV12-3 or TRBV12-4, the J call TRBJ2-4; D gene uncertain. V was trimmed by 5 bases and J by 0 bases, leaving 14 bases between them. The CDR3 consists of 16 residues. CDR3 sequence: CASSRHETVAKNIQYF. CDR3 sequence (DNA): TGTGCCAGCAGTCGACACGAAACCGTAGCCAAAAACATTCAGTACTTC.

The gene calls are TRBV5-4 and TRBJ1-1, with D possibly matching TRBD1 (6 bases). The V and J ends lost 2 bases and 7 bases respectively, with 12 bases between them. CDR1 is SGHNT, CDR2 YYREEE, per germline (reference sequence). CDR3 size: 13 residues. CDR3 protein: CASSFRGFDEAFF. DNA for the CDR3: TGTGCCAGCAGCTTCAGGGGCTTTGATGAAGCTTTCTTT.

This clonotype was counted between two and nine times. The rearrangement uses TRBV7-2 and TRBJ1-6; the D gene is possibly TRBD1 (6 bases). The CDR3 loop spans 15 amino acids. Trimming pared 4 bases from V and 10 bases from J, leaving 17 bases between. In germline, CDR1 is SGHTA, CDR2 FQGNSA. Written as DNA, the CDR3 is TGTGCCAGCAGCTCGCTCGGGGGGCCTGGATCACCCCTCCACTTT. Translation gives CASSSLGGPGSPLHF.

The chain combines TRBV7-2 with TRBJ1-6; 11 bases align to TRBD1. V gave up 2 bases and J gave up 6 bases; unmatched junction bases: 3. Per the germline V gene, CDR1 is SGHTA and CDR2 is FQGNSA. The CDR3 totals 16 residues. CDR3 in DNA: TGTGCCAGCAGCTTAAATGGACAGGGGGCTAATTCACCCCTCCACTTT. Its translation: CASSLNGQGANSPLHF.

In this sample, this clonotype turned up many times. J is TRBJ1-1 and V is TRBV11-2, with D tentatively TRBD1 (5 bases). The germline V and J ends were trimmed by 2 bases and 5 bases, with 18 bases remaining between them. The CDR3 is made up of 16 amino acids. CDR1 is SGHAT, CDR2 FQNNGV, per germline. Written as DNA, the CDR3 is TGTGCCAGCAGCTTAATAGGACAAGGAGAGGGGACTGAAGCTTTCTTT. Its translation is CASSLIGQGEGTEAFF.

This clonotype was recorded a few times. The chain uses TRBV4-1 and TRBJ1-1; no firm D call. CDR3 length: 11 residues. Germline assignment: CDR1 MGHRA and CDR2 YSYEKL. Trimming shortened V by 8 bases and J by 5 bases, and 9 bases separated the two germline ends. CDR3 nucleotides: TGCGCCAGCGGATGGAGGACTGAAGCTTTCTTT. Its protein is CASGWRTEAFF.

This clonotype was counted between two and nine times. This chain links TRBV5-4 with TRBJ2-7, with D uncertain. Germline loops: CDR1 SGHNT, CDR2 YYREEE (reference sequence). V was cut by 5 bases and J by 0 bases, with 12 bases left in between. The CDR3 length is 14 residues. CDR3 protein: CASSYDGSSYEQYV. CDR3 sequence (DNA): TGTGCCAGCAGTTATGATGGTTCCTCCTACGAGCAGTACGTC.

This clonotype was seen many times. This chain joins TRBV4-2 and TRBJ2-1; 11 bases map to TRBD2. V lost 3 bases, J lost 4 bases, and 2 bases stayed unmatched. The CDR3 has 15 amino acids. Per germline, CDR1 LGHNA and CDR2 YNFKEQ. CDR3 DNA sequence: TGTGCCAGCAGCCATAGCGGGGGGGCTTACAATGAGCAGTTCTTC. Protein sequence: CASSHSGGAYNEQFF.

V gene TRBV7-7 combines with J gene TRBJ1-1; D perhaps matches TRBD1 (6 bases). The CDR3 covers 15 residues. V was pared by 6 bases and J by 1 base, with 15 bases between. Per germline, CDR1 SSHAT and CDR2 FNYEAQ (reference sequence). CDR3 protein: CASSFVRGWNTEAFF. DNA for the CDR3: TGTGCCAGCAGTTTTGTGAGGGGGTGGAACACTGAAGCTTTCTTT.

This sequence joins TRBV29-1 and TRBJ1-2, with TRBD1 matching over 7 bases. The germline V gene encodes CDR1 SQVTM and CDR2 ANQGSEA. CDR3 length: 13 amino acids. V lost 4 bases to trimming and J lost 0 bases; unmatched junction nucleotides: 2. The CDR3 sequence: CSVGTGANYGYTF. The CDR3 DNA reads TGCAGCGTTGGGACAGGAGCTAACTATGGCTACACCTTC.

The V call is TRBV7-9, the J call TRBJ2-7, with D maybe TRBD2 (6 bases). This CDR3 has 15 amino acids. Germline assignment: CDR1 SEHNR and CDR2 FQNEAQ (reference sequence). Trimming left V 5 bases short and J 4 bases short, with 18 bases between. DNA for the CDR3: TGTGCCAGCAGCGTGGACGGACTAACCCCTTACGAGCAGTACGTC. Protein product: CASSVDGLTPYEQYV.

This clonotype was found a few times. This chain connects TRBV15 to TRBJ1-1; 8 positions match TRBD1. The V and J ends lost 1 base and 6 bases, in that order; junction bases with no gene match: 7. The germline V gene has CDR1 LNHNV and CDR2 YYDKDF (reference sequence). CDR3 length: 15 amino acids. The chain's CDR3 is CATSRGSDRDSEAFF. In DNA form, the CDR3 reads TGTGCCACCAGCAGAGGGTCGGACAGGGATTCTGAAGCTTTCTTT. The full variable domain, in which reference TRBV15 and TRBJ1-1 provide the parts outside the CDR3, is DAMVIQNPRYQVTQFGKPVTLSCSQTLNHNVMYWYQQKSSQAPKLLFHYYDKDFNNEADTPDNFQSRRPNTSFCFLDIRSPGLGDTAMYLCATSRGSDRDSEAFFGQGTRLTVV.

The J gene is TRBJ2-5, the V gene TRBV29-1; 12 bases fit TRBD2. The length of the CDR3 is 14 residues. Germline assignment: CDR1 SQVTM and CDR2 ANQGSEA. Trimming took 5 bases from V and 2 from J; bases not matched to a gene: 3. CDR3 bases: TGCAGCGTTATACTAGCGGGGGGACAAGAGACCCAGTACTTC. Its translation is CSVILAGGQETQYF.

The CDR3 loop is CASSEPPAGELFF. The CDR3 bases are TGTGCCAGCAGTGAACCTCCCGCCGGGGAGCTGTTTTTT. V usage is TRBV6-1 and J usage is TRBJ2-2; the D is unclear. The CDR3 runs 13 residues. In germline, CDR1 is MNHNS, CDR2 SASEGT. With 2 bases removed from V and 6 bases from J, the gap between germline ends came to 7 bases.

This clonotype was counted at least ten times. CDR3 nucleotide sequence: TGTGCCATCAGTGAGTCTAGCGGATCCTACGAGCAGTACTTC. It yields the protein CAISESSGSYEQYF. This chain uses TRBV10-3 with TRBJ2-7, with D maybe TRBD2 (6 bases). This CDR3 contains 14 residues. Deletions cut 0 bases from V and 1 base from J, with 7 bases between. The germline V gene has CDR1 ENHRY and CDR2 SYGVKD.

This clonotype was counted only a few times. The chain has TRBV29-1 and TRBJ2-7; 10 bases line up with TRBD2. The CDR3 extends over 14 amino acids. After removal of 3 bases from V and 3 bases from J, the junction contained 5 bases not matched to a gene. Germline CDR1 SQVTM, CDR2 ANQGSEA. CDR3 in amino acids: CSVEIGTSDYEQYF. CDR3 nucleotides: TGCAGCGTTGAGATAGGGACTAGCGACTACGAGCAGTACTTC.

The chain couples TRBV29-1 to TRBJ1-2, with D tentatively TRBD1 (6 bases). The CDR3 sequence is 13 residues long. V was pared by 0 bases and J by 5 bases, with 10 bases between. Germline V gene lookup returns CDR1 SQVTM and CDR2 ANQGSEA. Here the CDR3 DNA reads TGCAGCGTTGAAGATACAGGGAGGTATGGCTACACCTTC. It encodes CSVEDTGRYGYTF.

In its sample, this clonotype was seen a few times. The CDR3 loop reads CASSQNMADTEAFF. The CDR3 DNA reads TGTGCCAGCAGCCAAAACATGGCCGACACTGAAGCTTTCTTT. The J gene is TRBJ1-1, the V gene TRBV7-2; D not resolved. CDR1 and CDR2 (germline): SGHTA, FQGNSA. V was clipped by 5 bases and J by 3 bases, with 13 bases between them. This CDR3 contains 14 residues.

V and J are TRBV7-2 and TRBJ2-7; weak D call: TRBD1 (5 bases). CDR3 length: 13 residues. Trimming stripped 3 bases from V and 6 bases from J, with 12 bases between. CDR1 and CDR2 from the germline V gene are SGHTA and FQGNSA. CDR3 nucleotides: TGTGCCAGCAGCTTGGCCCAGGGCTCCGAGCAGTACGTC. Its protein product is CASSLAQGSEQYV.

The chain carries TRBV7-9 and TRBJ2-1; a possible D gene is TRBD1 (5 bases). CDR1 SEHNR and CDR2 FQNEAQ come from the germline V gene (reference sequence). The CDR3 has 11 amino acids. The ends were cut back, 2 bases at V and 12 bases at J, with 8 bases in the middle. The CDR3 reads CASSLQRGQFF. CDR3 in DNA: TGTGCCAGCAGCTTACAAAGGGGGCAGTTCTTC.

The chain employs TRBV7-2 and TRBJ2-7; no clear D. With 3 bases removed from V and 9 bases from J, the gap between germline ends came to 12 bases. The CDR3 extends over 12 amino acids. Germline V lookup: CDR1 SGHTA, CDR2 FQGNSA. This CDR3 reads CASSFSWDPQYF. The CDR3 DNA reads TGTGCCAGCAGCTTTAGTTGGGATCCGCAGTACTTC.

Concerning this clonotype itself: One end of the junction fails to match germline, which may point to a read error. V gene TRBV7-7 combines with J gene TRBJ2-5; D may match TRBD1 or TRBD2 (5 bases each). The CDR3 spans 14 residues. Germline V lookup: CDR1 SSHAT, CDR2 FNYEAQ (reference sequence). CDR3 DNA sequence: TGTGCTAGCAGCCGACCGGGACACCAAGAGACCCAGTACTTC. Its protein is CASSRPGHQETQYF.

The sample holds many counts of this clonotype. The V call is TRBV7-6, the J call TRBJ2-7; 8 bases are shared with TRBD1. The V and J ends lost 3 bases and 5 bases, in that order; junction bases with no gene match: 9. The CDR3 consists of 15 residues. Germline V gene lookup returns CDR1 SGHVS and CDR2 FNYEAQ. The CDR3 loop is CASSLAGTGPNEQYF. Written as DNA, the CDR3 is TGTGCCAGCAGCTTGGCCGGGACAGGCCCTAACGAGCAGTACTTC.

V gene TRBV3-1 combines with J gene TRBJ1-2; D might be TRBD1 (5 bases). This CDR3 is 13 amino acids long. V was trimmed by 1 base and J by 6 bases, leaving 9 bases between them. Germline loops: CDR1 LGHDT, CDR2 YNNKEL (reference sequence). This CDR3 reads CASSQARGHGYTF. Written as DNA, the CDR3 is TGTGCCAGCAGCCAAGCGAGGGGACATGGCTACACCTTC.

This clonotype showed up many times. V usage is TRBV7-9 and J usage is TRBJ2-7, with 9 bases aligning to TRBD1. This CDR3 has 13 residues. The germline gives CDR1 SEHNR, CDR2 FQNEAQ (reference sequence). Trimming at V came to 2 bases and at J to 9 bases, leaving 5 bases not matched to a gene. As DNA, the CDR3 is TGTGCCAGCAGCTTATCGGGACAGGGACGGCAGTACGTC. Its translation: CASSLSGQGRQYV.

This clonotype has only a few counts. This chain joins TRBV7-2 and TRBJ2-7; D might be TRBD1 (6 bases). Trimming removed 4 bases from V and 3 bases from J, with 16 bases in between. This CDR3 has 15 residues. The germline CDR1 and CDR2 sequences are SGHTA and FQGNSA. Here the CDR3 reads CASSYLQGGGYEQYV. The CDR3 DNA follows: TGTGCCAGCAGCTACCTACAGGGTGGAGGCTACGAGCAGTACGTC.

This clonotype was observed many times. V and J are TRBV20-1 and TRBJ1-1; D is undetermined. The CDR3 is 12 residues long. Germline V CDR1 and CDR2: DFQATT, SNEGSKA (reference sequence). Trimming cost V 0 bases and J 4 bases, with 6 bases left between them. The DNA of the CDR3 is TGCAGTGCTAGAGAGGGCTTCACTGAAGCTTTCTTT. It encodes CSAREGFTEAFF.

This clonotype was picked up a small number of times. The rearrangement links TRBV11-2 to TRBJ2-3, with 11 bases that match TRBD1. This CDR3 spans 17 amino acids. From germline, CDR1 is SGHAT and CDR2 FQNNGV. The V and J ends lost 5 bases and 1 base, in that order; junction bases with no gene match: 8. This CDR3 reads CASSPGQGGIGTDTQYF. The CDR3 DNA is TGTGCCAGCAGCCCGGGACAGGGGGGTATTGGCACAGATACGCAGTATTTT.

This clonotype was recorded many times. The chain uses TRBV7-2 and TRBJ1-4; 8 nucleotides line up with TRBD1. The CDR3 spans 15 residues. The V gene's germline CDR1 is SGHTA and CDR2 FQGNSA. V lost 4 bases and J lost 3; bases outside the gene matches: 4. CDR3 nucleotide sequence: TGTGCCAGCAGCTGGACAGGGAGGGCTAATGAAAAACTGTTTTTT. Its protein product is CASSWTGRANEKLFF.